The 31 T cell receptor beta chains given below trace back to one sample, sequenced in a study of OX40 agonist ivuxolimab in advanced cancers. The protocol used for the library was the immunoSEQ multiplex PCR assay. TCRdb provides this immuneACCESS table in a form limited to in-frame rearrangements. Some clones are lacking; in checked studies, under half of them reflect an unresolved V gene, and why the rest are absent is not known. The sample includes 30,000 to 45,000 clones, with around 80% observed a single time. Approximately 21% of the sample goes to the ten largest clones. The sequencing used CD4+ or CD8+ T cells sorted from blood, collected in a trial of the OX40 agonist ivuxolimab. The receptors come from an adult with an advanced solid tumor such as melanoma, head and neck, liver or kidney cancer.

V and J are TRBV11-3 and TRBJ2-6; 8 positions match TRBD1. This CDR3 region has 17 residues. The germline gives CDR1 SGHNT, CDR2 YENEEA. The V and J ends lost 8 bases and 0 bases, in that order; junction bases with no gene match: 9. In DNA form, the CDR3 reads TGTGCCAGCTCGAGGACAGGGCACGACTCTGGGGCCAACGTCCTGACTTTC. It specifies CASSRTGHDSGANVLTF.

The CDR3 loop reads CASSLTTTSGRDPYEQYF. DNA for the CDR3: TGTGCCAGCAGCTTAACCACAACTAGCGGGAGGGACCCCTACGAGCAGTACTTC. The chain is built from TRBV7-9 and TRBJ2-7; 13 bases are shared with TRBD2. V was clipped by 2 bases and J by 2 bases; unmatched bases: 9. Germline lookup yields CDR1 SEHNR and CDR2 FQNEAQ (reference sequence). The CDR3 is 18 residues long.

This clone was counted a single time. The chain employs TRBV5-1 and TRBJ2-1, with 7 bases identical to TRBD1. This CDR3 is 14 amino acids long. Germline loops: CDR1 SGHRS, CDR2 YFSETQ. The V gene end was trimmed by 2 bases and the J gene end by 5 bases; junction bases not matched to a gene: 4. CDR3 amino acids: CASSFQGDHNEQFF. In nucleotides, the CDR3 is TGCGCCAGCAGCTTCCAGGGGGACCACAATGAGCAGTTCTTC.

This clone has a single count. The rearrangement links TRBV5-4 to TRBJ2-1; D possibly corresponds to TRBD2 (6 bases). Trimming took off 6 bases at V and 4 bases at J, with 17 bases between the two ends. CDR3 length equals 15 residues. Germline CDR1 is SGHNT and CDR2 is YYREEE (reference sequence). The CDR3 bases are TGTGCCAGCAACTTAGGTGGGAGGAGTTACAATGAGCAGTTCTTC. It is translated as CASNLGGRSYNEQFF.

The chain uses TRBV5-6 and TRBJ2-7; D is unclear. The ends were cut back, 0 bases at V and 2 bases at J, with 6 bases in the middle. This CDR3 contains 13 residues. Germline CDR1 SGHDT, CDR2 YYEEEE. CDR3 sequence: CASSLVGTYEQYF. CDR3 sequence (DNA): TGTGCCAGCAGCTTGGTGGGGACCTACGAGCAGTACTTC.

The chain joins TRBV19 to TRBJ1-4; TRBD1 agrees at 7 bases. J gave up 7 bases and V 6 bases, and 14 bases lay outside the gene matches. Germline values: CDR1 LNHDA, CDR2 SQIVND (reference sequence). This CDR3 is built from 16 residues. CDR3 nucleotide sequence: TGTGCCAGTAGCCAAAGTAAACTCAACAGGGGTGAAAAACTGTTTTTT. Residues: CASSQSKLNRGEKLFF.

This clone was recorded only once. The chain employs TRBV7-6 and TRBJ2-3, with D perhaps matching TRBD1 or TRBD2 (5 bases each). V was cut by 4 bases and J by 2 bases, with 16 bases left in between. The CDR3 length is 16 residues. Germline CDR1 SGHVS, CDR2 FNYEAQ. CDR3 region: CASSYRDGQLTDTQYF. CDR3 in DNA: TGTGCCAGCAGCTACCGGGACGGCCAACTCACAGATACGCAGTATTTT.

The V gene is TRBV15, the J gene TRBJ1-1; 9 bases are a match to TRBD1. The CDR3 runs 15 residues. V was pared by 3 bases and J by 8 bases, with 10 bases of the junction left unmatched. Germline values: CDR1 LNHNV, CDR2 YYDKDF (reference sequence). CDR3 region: CATSREQTGGYEAFF. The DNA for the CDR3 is TGTGCCACCAGCAGGGAACAAACAGGGGGCTACGAAGCTTTCTTT.

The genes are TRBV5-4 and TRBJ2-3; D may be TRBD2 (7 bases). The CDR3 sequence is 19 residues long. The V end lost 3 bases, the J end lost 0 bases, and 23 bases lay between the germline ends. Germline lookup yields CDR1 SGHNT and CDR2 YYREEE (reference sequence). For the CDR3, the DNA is TGTGCCAGCAGCTCCTTATGGGTGATGGGGGGGGCCAGCACAGATACGCAGTATTTT. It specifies CASSSLWVMGGASTDTQYF.

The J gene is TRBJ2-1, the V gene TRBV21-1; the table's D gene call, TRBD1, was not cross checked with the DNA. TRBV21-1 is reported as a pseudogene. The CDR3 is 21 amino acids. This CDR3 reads CASSKSPDRGAQWTGGNEQFF. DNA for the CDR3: TGTGCCAGCAGCAAGAGCCCCGACAGGGGGGCCCAGTGGACTGGGGGAAATGAGCAGTTCTTC.

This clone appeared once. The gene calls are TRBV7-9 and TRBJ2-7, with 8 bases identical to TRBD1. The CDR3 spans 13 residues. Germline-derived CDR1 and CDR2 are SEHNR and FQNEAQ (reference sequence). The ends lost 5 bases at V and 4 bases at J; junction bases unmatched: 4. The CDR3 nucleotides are TGTGCCAGCAGCAAAGACAGGGGTTACGAGCAGTACTTC. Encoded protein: CASSKDRGYEQYF.

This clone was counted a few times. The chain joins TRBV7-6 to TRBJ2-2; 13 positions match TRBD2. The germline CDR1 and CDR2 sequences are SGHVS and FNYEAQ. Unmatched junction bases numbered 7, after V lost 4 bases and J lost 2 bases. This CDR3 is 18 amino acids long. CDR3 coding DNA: TGTGCCAGCAGCTCCTCACTAGCGGGGGGGAGAAACACCGGGGAGCTGTTTTTT. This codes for CASSSSLAGGRNTGELFF. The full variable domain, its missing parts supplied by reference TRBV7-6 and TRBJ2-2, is GAGVSQSPRYKVTKRGQDVALRCDPISGHVSLYWYRQALGQGPEFLTYFNYEAQQDKSGLPNDRFSAERPEGSISTLTIQRTEQRDSAMYRCASSSSLAGGRNTGELFFGEGSRLTVL.

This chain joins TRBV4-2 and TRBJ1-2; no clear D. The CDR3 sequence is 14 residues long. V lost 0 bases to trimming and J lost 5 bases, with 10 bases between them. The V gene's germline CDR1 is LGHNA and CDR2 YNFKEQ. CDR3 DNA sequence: TGTGCCAGCAGCCAAGATGCGGGAGTATATGGCTACACCTTC. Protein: CASSQDAGVYGYTF.

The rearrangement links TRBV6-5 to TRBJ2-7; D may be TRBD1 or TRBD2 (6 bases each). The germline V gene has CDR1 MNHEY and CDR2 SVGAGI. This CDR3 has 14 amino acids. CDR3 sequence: CASGKEGGFYEQYF. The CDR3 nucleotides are TGTGCAAGCGGAAAGGAGGGGGGATTCTACGAGCAGTACTTC.

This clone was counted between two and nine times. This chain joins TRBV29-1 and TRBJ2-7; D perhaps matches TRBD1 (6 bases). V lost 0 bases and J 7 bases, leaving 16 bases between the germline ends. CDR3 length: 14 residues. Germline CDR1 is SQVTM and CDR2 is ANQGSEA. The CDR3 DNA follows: TGCAGCGTTGAAGACCCGACTGGGGGCGGGGAGCAGTACTTC. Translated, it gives CSVEDPTGGGEQYF.

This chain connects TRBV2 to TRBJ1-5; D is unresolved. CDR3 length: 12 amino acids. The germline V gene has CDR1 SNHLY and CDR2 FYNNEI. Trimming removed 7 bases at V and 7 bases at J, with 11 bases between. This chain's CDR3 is CASKGSRQPQHF. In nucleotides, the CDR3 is TGTGCCAGCAAAGGATCGCGGCAGCCCCAGCATTTT.

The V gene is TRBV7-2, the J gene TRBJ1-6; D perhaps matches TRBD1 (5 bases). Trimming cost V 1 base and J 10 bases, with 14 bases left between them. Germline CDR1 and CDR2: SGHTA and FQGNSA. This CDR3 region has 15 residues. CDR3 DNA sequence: TGTGCCAGCAGCTTAGACAGGCAGGTGGGATCACCCCTCCACTTT. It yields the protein CASSLDRQVGSPLHF. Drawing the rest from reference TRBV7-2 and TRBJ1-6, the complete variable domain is GAGVSQSPSNKVTEKGKDVELRCDPISGHTALYWYRQSLGQGLEFLIYFQGNSAPDKSGLPSDRFSAERTGGSVSTLTIQRTQQEDSAVYLCASSLDRQVGSPLHFGNGTRLTVT.

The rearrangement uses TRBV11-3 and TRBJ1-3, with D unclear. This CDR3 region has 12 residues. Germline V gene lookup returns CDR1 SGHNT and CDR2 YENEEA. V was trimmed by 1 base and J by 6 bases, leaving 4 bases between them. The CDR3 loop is CASSLGENTIYF. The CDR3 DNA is TGTGCCAGCAGCTTAGGAGAAAACACCATATATTTT.

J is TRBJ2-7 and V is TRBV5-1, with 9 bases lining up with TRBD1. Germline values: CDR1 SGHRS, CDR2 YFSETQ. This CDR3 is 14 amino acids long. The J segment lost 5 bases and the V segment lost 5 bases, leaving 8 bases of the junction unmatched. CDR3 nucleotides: TGCGCCAGCAGGCCCGGGACAGGGTCCCACGAGCAGTACTTC. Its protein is CASRPGTGSHEQYF.

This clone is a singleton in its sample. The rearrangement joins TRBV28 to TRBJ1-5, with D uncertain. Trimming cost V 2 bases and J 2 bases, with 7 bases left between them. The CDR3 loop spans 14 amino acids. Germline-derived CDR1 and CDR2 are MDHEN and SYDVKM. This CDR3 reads CASSLEHRNQPQHF. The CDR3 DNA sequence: TGTGCCAGCAGTTTAGAGCACCGCAATCAGCCCCAGCATTTT.

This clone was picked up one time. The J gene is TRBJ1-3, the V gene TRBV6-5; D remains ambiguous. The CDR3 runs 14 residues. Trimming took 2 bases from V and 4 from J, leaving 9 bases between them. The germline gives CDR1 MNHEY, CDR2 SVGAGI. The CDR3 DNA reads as TGTGCCAGCAGTTACACGGGAAACGGAAACACCATATATTTT. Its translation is CASSYTGNGNTIYF.

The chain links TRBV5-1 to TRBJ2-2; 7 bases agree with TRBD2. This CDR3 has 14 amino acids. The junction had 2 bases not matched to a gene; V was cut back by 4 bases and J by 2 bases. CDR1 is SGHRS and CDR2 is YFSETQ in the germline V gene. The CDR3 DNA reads TGCGCCAGCAGCCGGGGGGATAACACCGGGGAGCTGTTTTTT. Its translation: CASSRGDNTGELFF.

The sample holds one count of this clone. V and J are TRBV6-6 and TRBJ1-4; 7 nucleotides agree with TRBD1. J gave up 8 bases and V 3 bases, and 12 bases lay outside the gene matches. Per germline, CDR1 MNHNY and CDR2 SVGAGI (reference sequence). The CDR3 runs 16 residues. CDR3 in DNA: TGTGCCAGCAGTTATAGTAAGGGGGCAGCAGGAGAAAAACTGTTTTTT. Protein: CASSYSKGAAGEKLFF.

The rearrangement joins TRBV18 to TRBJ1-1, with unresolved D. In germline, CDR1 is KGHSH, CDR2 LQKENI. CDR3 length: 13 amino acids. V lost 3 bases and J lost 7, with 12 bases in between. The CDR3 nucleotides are TGTGCCAGCTCACCGGACCGACGAGATGAAGCTTTCTTT. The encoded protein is CASSPDRRDEAFF. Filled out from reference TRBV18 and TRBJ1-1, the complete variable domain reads NAGVMQNPRHLVRRRGQEARLRCSPMKGHSHVYWYRQLPEEGLKFMVYLQKENIIDESGMPKERFSAEFPKEGPSILRIQQVVRGDSAAYFCASSPDRRDEAFFGQGTRLTVV.

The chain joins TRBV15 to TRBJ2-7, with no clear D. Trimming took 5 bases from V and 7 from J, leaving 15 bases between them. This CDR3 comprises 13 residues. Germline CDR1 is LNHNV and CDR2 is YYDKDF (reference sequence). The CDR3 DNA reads TGTGCCACCAGCCCACCCCACAGCCGAGAGCAGTACTTC. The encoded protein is CATSPPHSREQYF.

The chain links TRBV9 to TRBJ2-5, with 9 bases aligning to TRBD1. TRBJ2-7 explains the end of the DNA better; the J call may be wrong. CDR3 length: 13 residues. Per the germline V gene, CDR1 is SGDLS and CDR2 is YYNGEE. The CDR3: CASAGQGSYEQYF. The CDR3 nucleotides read TGTGCCAGCGCCGGACAGGGGTCCTACGAGCAGTACTTC.

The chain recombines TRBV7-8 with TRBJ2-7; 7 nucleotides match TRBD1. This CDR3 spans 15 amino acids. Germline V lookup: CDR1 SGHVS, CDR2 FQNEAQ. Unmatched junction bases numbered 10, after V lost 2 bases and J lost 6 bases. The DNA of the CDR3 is TGTGCCAGCAGCTTATTAGTCACAGGGGTAGGCGAGCAGTACTTC. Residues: CASSLLVTGVGEQYF. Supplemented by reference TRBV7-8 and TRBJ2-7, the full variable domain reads GAGVSQSPRYKVAKRGQDVALRCDPISGHVSLFWYQQALGQGPEFLTYFQNEAQLDKSGLPSDRFFAERPEGSVSTLKIQRTQQEDSAVYLCASSLLVTGVGEQYFGPGTRLTVT.

The CDR3 region is CASNRQLAGNEQFF. DNA of the CDR3: TGTGCCAGCAACCGCCAACTAGCGGGAAATGAGCAGTTCTTC. J is TRBJ2-1 and V is TRBV11-2; 10 nucleotides line up with TRBD2. Losses at the gene ends were 7 bases for V and 7 bases for J; bases not matched to a gene: 7. Germline-derived CDR1 and CDR2 are SGHAT and FQNNGV. This CDR3 has 14 residues. Supplemented by reference TRBV11-2 and TRBJ2-1, the full variable domain reads EAGVAQSPRYKIIEKRQSVAFWCNPISGHATLYWYQQILGQGPKLLIQFQNNGVVDDSQLPKDRFSAERLKGVDSTLKIQPAKLEDSAVYLCASNRQLAGNEQFFGPGTRLTVL.

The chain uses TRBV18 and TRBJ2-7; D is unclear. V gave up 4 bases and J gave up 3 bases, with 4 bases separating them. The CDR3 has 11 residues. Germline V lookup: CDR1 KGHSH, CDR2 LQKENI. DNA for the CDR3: TGTGCCAGCTCACTAGACTACGAGCAGTACTTC. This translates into CASSLDYEQYF.

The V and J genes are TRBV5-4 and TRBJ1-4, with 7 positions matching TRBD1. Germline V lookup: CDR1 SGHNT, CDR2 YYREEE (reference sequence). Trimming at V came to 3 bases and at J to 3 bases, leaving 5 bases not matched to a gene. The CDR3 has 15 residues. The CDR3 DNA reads TGTGCCAGCAGCTGGAACAGGGGTGCTAATGAAAAACTGTTTTTT. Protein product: CASSWNRGANEKLFF.

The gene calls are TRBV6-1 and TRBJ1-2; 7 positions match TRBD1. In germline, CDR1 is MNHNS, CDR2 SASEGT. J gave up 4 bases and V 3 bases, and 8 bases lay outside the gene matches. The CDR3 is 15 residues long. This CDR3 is CASSDLSGGSYGYTF. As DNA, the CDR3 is TGTGCCAGCAGTGATTTGTCAGGGGGTAGCTATGGCTACACCTTC.